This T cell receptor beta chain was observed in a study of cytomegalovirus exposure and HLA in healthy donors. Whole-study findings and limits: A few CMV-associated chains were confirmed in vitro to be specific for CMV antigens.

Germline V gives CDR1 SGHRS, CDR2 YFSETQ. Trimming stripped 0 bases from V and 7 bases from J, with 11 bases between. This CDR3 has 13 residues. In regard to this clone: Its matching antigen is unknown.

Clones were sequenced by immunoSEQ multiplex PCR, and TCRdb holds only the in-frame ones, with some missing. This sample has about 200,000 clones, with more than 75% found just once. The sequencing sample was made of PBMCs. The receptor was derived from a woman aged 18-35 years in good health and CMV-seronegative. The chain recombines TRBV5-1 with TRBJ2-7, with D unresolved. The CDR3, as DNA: TGCGCCAGCAGCTTGGAACGGGTAACAGAGCAGTACTTC. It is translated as CASSLERVTEQYF.